The 32 T cell receptor beta chains in this list originate from one sample, sequenced in a study of graft-versus-host responses after intestinal transplantation. Repertoires were generated with immunoSEQ multiplex PCR, while TCRdb's copy carries only in-frame clones and drops some. The sample lists tens of thousands of clones, 25% to 35% occurring once. Plates contained roughly 200,000 CFSE-labeled responder cells and roughly 200,000 irradiated, violet-dye-labeled stimulator cells. The starting material was alloreactive CD8+ T cells from a mixed lymphocyte reaction culture, obtained before intestinal transplant. This sample's subset: CFSE-low proliferating T cells sorted from roughly six-day pre-transplant mixed lymphocyte reaction (GvH or HvG direction). The receptors here all came from a human patient who received an intestinal transplant.

The chain is built from TRBV6-6 and TRBJ2-7; no definite D call. Between the trimmed V and J ends, which lost 3 bases and 2 bases, there was a span of 8 bases. CDR3 length: 13 amino acids. CDR1 MNHNY and CDR2 SVGAGI come from the germline V gene (reference sequence). As DNA, the CDR3 is TGTGCCAGCAGTTATAGGGTGGCCTACGAGCAGTACTTC. It codes for CASSYRVAYEQYF.

The chain has TRBV4-1 and TRBJ2-1; D tentatively reads TRBD1 or TRBD2 (6 bases each). The V gene's germline CDR1 is MGHRA and CDR2 YSYEKL. CDR3 length: 15 amino acids. Trimming removed 3 bases from V and 1 base from J, with 10 bases in between. CDR3 sequence: CASSHGGGSYNEQFF. The CDR3 DNA reads as TGCGCCAGCAGCCATGGAGGGGGGTCCTACAATGAGCAGTTCTTC.

This clone showed up just once. The CDR3 region is CASSLDDRVGNTEAFF. CDR3 bases: TGTGCCAGCAGCTTAGACGACAGGGTCGGGAACACTGAAGCTTTCTTT. V is TRBV7-9 and J is TRBJ1-1, with TRBD1 matching 7 bases. The CDR3 sequence is 16 residues long. V lost 1 base to trimming and J lost 1 base; unmatched junction nucleotides: 6. From germline, CDR1 is SEHNR and CDR2 FQNEAQ (reference sequence).

This clone has just a few counts. The V gene is TRBV6-1, the J gene TRBJ2-7; D tentatively reads TRBD1 or TRBD2 (7 bases each). This CDR3 has 15 amino acids. The germline gives CDR1 MNHNS, CDR2 SASEGT. Deletions cut 6 bases from V and 6 bases from J, with 21 bases between. The CDR3: CASSPSAGGAAEQYF. The CDR3 DNA reads TGTGCCAGCAGCCCATCTGCAGGGGGGGCTGCCGAGCAGTACTTC.

The rearrangement uses TRBV4-1 and TRBJ1-4; a possible D gene is TRBD1 (5 bases). Trimming removed 0 bases from V and 15 bases from J, with 11 bases in between. The CDR3 runs to 12 residues. Germline V lookup: CDR1 MGHRA, CDR2 YSYEKL. CDR3 residues: CASSQDWSGMFF. CDR3 bases: TGCGCCAGCAGCCAAGATTGGTCAGGGATGTTTTTT.

This clone was counted a few times. The chain links TRBV5-4 to TRBJ2-7; tentatively, D is TRBD2 (5 bases). This CDR3 is built from 13 residues. The V and J ends lost 7 bases and 0 bases respectively, with 11 bases between them. Germline assignment: CDR1 SGHNT and CDR2 YYREEE (reference sequence). The CDR3 spells CASHGRDSYEQYF. The CDR3 DNA sequence: TGTGCCAGCCATGGTCGGGACTCCTACGAGCAGTACTTC.

V gene TRBV18 combines with J gene TRBJ1-1; possibly TRBD1 for D (5 bases). The CDR3 consists of 13 residues. CDR1 is KGHSH and CDR2 is LQKENI in the germline V gene. V lost 3 bases to trimming and J lost 7 bases, with 12 bases between them. Here the CDR3 DNA reads TGTGCCAGCTCACCCGGAGGGGCTAGTGAAGCTTTCTTT. Protein product: CASSPGGASEAFF. Full variable domain (rest looked up from reference TRBV18 and TRBJ1-1): NAGVMQNPRHLVRRRGQEARLRCSPMKGHSHVYWYRQLPEEGLKFMVYLQKENIIDESGMPKERFSAEFPKEGPSILRIQQVVRGDSAAYFCASSPGGASEAFFGQGTRLTVV.

V usage is TRBV4-1 and J usage is TRBJ2-1; tentative D call: TRBD1 (6 bases). The CDR3 consists of 14 residues. Deletions cut 3 bases from V and 10 bases from J, with 16 bases between. Germline CDR1 reads MGHRA; CDR2 reads YSYEKL. For the CDR3, the DNA is TGCGCCAGCAGCCAGGGGTTCGGGACATGGGAGCAGTTCTTC. Protein: CASSQGFGTWEQFF.

This chain uses TRBV4-1 with TRBJ1-4; D is ambiguous. Germline V lookup: CDR1 MGHRA, CDR2 YSYEKL. This CDR3 is 14 amino acids long. V was pared by 0 bases and J by 8 bases, with 10 bases between. The DNA for the CDR3 is TGCGCCAGCAGCCAAGAAGGATCAAGAGAAAAACTGTTTTTT. As protein: CASSQEGSREKLFF.

This chain connects TRBV11-2 to TRBJ2-7; D possibly corresponds to TRBD2 (5 bases). Germline V gene sequence: CDR1 SGHAT, CDR2 FQNNGV. V lost 1 base and J lost 6, with 16 bases in between. This CDR3 is 15 amino acids long. CDR3 in amino acids: CASSLARPRVTEQYF. DNA for the CDR3: TGTGCCAGCAGCTTAGCCCGGCCGCGGGTCACCGAGCAGTACTTC.

This sequence joins TRBV5-1 and TRBJ2-5; possible D gene TRBD1, 6 bases. The CDR3 extends over 15 amino acids. V was clipped by 4 bases and J by 0 bases, with 13 bases between them. Germline V CDR1 and CDR2: SGHRS, YFSETQ. CDR3 residues: CASSPNRAYQETQYF. In DNA form, the CDR3 reads TGCGCCAGCAGCCCTAACAGGGCGTACCAAGAGACCCAGTACTTC.

The count of this clone is one. The V and J genes are TRBV5-4 and TRBJ2-7, with 7 positions matching TRBD1. Germline loops: CDR1 SGHNT, CDR2 YYREEE (reference sequence). The CDR3 is 15 amino acids. V shed 0 bases and J 5 bases; nucleotides not matched to a gene: 8. CDR3 region: CASSLGHGQDDEQYF. In nucleotides, the CDR3 is TGTGCCAGCAGCTTGGGTCATGGACAGGATGACGAGCAGTACTTC. Full variable domain (remainder filled in from reference TRBV5-4 and TRBJ2-7): ETGVTQSPTHLIKTRGQQVTLRCSSQSGHNTVSWYQQALGQGPQFIFQYYREEENGRGNFPPRFSGLQFPNYSSELNVNALELDDSALYLCASSLGHGQDDEQYFGPGTRLTVT.

This chain links TRBV5-1 with TRBJ2-7; weak D call: TRBD1 (5 bases). V lost 4 bases and J lost 6, with 14 bases in between. The CDR3 totals 13 residues. Germline assignment: CDR1 SGHRS and CDR2 YFSETQ. The CDR3 DNA reads TGCGCCAGCAGCCTCCAGGGTGGTGTCGAGCAGTACTTC. Protein product: CASSLQGGVEQYF.

This clone was counted a few times. The chain carries TRBV27 and TRBJ2-1; TRBD2 matches 7 bases. Germline CDR1 MNHEY, CDR2 SMNVEV (reference sequence). The CDR3 has 15 residues. V shed 4 bases, J shed 5 bases, and the junction held 8 bases outside the gene matches. This CDR3 reads CASSSIGGSNNEQFF. The CDR3 bases are TGTGCCAGCAGTTCTATCGGGGGGTCCAACAATGAGCAGTTCTTC.

The chain combines TRBV19 with TRBJ2-1, with 9 bases identical to TRBD1. The ends lost 1 base at V and 3 bases at J; junction bases unmatched: 13. Germline assignment: CDR1 LNHDA and CDR2 SQIVND (reference sequence). The CDR3 consists of 19 residues. CDR3 protein: CASSIGNRGPVPHYNEQFF. The CDR3 DNA sequence: TGTGCCAGTAGTATAGGAAACAGGGGGCCGGTCCCTCACTACAATGAGCAGTTCTTC.

This clone was recorded a few times. The chain has TRBV4-3 and TRBJ2-7; D is undetermined. The CDR3 contains 15 residues. CDR1 LGHNA and CDR2 YSLEER come from the germline V gene. The V end was cut by 3 bases, the J end by 0 bases, with 12 bases between. The CDR3 coding sequence is TGCGCCAGCAGCCACTTACAGATAAGCTCCTACGAGCAGTACTTC. Translation gives CASSHLQISSYEQYF.

The rearrangement links TRBV10-3 to TRBJ2-1; D call uncertain. This CDR3 has 17 residues. Germline CDR1 is ENHRY and CDR2 is SYGVKD. Trimming stripped 2 bases from V and 7 bases from J, with 21 bases between. The CDR3 sequence: CAISEDGLGLGQNEQFF. CDR3 sequence (DNA): TGTGCCATCAGTGAGGATGGTCTTGGGCTCGGGCAAAATGAGCAGTTCTTC.

The chain carries TRBV2 and TRBJ1-3; weak D call: TRBD1 (6 bases). Germline V gives CDR1 SNHLY, CDR2 FYNNEI. Between the trimmed V and J ends, which lost 3 bases and 0 bases, there was a span of 12 bases. The CDR3 sequence is 16 residues long. The CDR3, as DNA: TGTGCCAGCAGTGATGGGGGCCTCTTCTCTGGAAACACCATATATTTT. Amino acids: CASSDGGLFSGNTIYF.

This clone was detected only a few times. The J gene is TRBJ2-1, the V gene TRBV19, with TRBD1 matching over 8 bases. The CDR3 is 16 amino acids. Trimming took 5 bases from V and 4 from J; bases not matched to a gene: 10. Germline values: CDR1 LNHDA, CDR2 SQIVND (reference sequence). The CDR3 nucleotides are TGTGCCAGTAGTTCACGCCGGGACAGGAGTTACAATGAGCAGTTCTTC. Its translation is CASSSRRDRSYNEQFF.

The chain carries TRBV7-9 and TRBJ2-3, with TRBD2 matching over 12 bases. Germline-derived CDR1 and CDR2 are SEHNR and FQNEAQ (reference sequence). This CDR3 has 18 residues. V gave up 5 bases and J gave up 4 bases; unmatched junction bases: 13. The CDR3, as DNA: TGTGCCAGCAGCAGGGGACTAGCGGGCCCCCCGTTGTCAGATACGCAGTATTTT. This encodes CASSRGLAGPPLSDTQYF. The variable domain in full, with the rest retrieved from reference TRBV7-9 and TRBJ2-3, is DTGVSQNPRHKITKRGQNVTFRCDPISEHNRLYWYRQTLGQGPEFLTYFQNEAQLEKSRLLSDRFSAERPKGSFSTLEIQRTEQGDSAMYLCASSRGLAGPPLSDTQYFGPGTRLTVL.

Within the sample, this clone is medium-sized. The chain has TRBV7-9 and TRBJ2-7, with TRBD1 matching 9 bases. V lost 4 bases and J lost 5; bases outside the gene matches: 3. The germline gives CDR1 SEHNR, CDR2 FQNEAQ (reference sequence). The CDR3 is 13 residues long. CDR3 nucleotides: TGTGCCAGCAGCTCCGGGACAGGGAACGAGCAGTACTTC. It translates to CASSSGTGNEQYF.

In this sample, this clone turned up a few times. The rearrangement links TRBV21-1 to TRBJ2-7; TRBD1 is the table's D call, not checked against the DNA. TRBV21-1 represents a pseudogene. The CDR3 covers 16 residues. CDR3 amino acids: CASSTVPGQGGFEQYF. CDR3 in DNA: TGTGCCAGCAGCACCGTCCCGGGACAGGGAGGATTCGAGCAGTACTTC.

The rearrangement joins TRBV4-2 to TRBJ1-6; D remains ambiguous. The CDR3 runs 16 residues. Germline V gene lookup returns CDR1 LGHNA and CDR2 YNFKEQ. Trimming removed 5 bases from V and 5 bases from J, with 16 bases in between. In DNA, the CDR3 is TGTGCCAGCAGCTCTGACCAGGACGGGAATAATTCACCCCTCCACTTT. Encoded protein: CASSSDQDGNNSPLHF.

In its sample, this clone ranks as medium-sized. CDR3: CASGLGPGYTF. The DNA of the CDR3 is TGTGCTAGTGGTTTAGGCCCCGGCTACACCTTC. The genes are TRBV12-5 and TRBJ1-2; D is unresolved. V lost 3 bases, J lost 8 bases, and 7 bases lay in between. CDR1 is LGHNT, CDR2 FRNRAP, per germline. CDR3 length: 11 residues.

V and J are TRBV21-1 and TRBJ2-3; the D call of TRBD1 is as the table states it, not checked on the DNA. TRBV21-1 is designated a pseudogene. The CDR3 is 14 amino acids. The CDR3 DNA is TGTGCCAGCAGCAGAGACAGGGGGCCCGATACGCAGTATTTT. It encodes CASSRDRGPDTQYF.

The V call is TRBV5-1, the J call TRBJ2-7; D not certain. The CDR3 covers 10 residues. Germline CDR1 and CDR2: SGHRS and YFSETQ. V was clipped by 10 bases and J by 2 bases, with 7 bases between them. CDR3 loop: CALIAYEQYF. The CDR3 DNA follows: TGCGCCCTGATAGCCTACGAGCAGTACTTC.

This clone has only a few counts. V usage is TRBV4-1 and J usage is TRBJ2-7, with 10 bases matching TRBD2. The CDR3 runs 14 residues. Germline V gives CDR1 MGHRA, CDR2 YSYEKL. The V and J ends lost 4 bases and 4 bases, in that order; junction bases with no gene match: 4. The DNA of the CDR3 is TGCGCCAGCAGCCCGACTAGCGGGCCTTACGAGCAGTACTTC. It is translated as CASSPTSGPYEQYF.

The sample holds one count of this clone. The chain links TRBV11-2 to TRBJ2-1; 10 bases are a match to TRBD2. The ends lost 0 bases at V and 4 bases at J; junction bases unmatched: 6. Germline lookup yields CDR1 SGHAT and CDR2 FQNNGV. This CDR3 spans 17 amino acids. The DNA of the CDR3 is TGTGCCAGCAGCTTAGAGGCAGCGGGGGGGCCTTACAATGAGCAGTTCTTC. Encoded protein: CASSLEAAGGPYNEQFF.

J is TRBJ1-6 and V is TRBV6-1; D ambiguous. The germline CDR1 and CDR2 sequences are MNHNS and SASEGT. Trimming cost V 3 bases and J 0 bases, with 9 bases left between them. This CDR3 is built from 16 residues. DNA of the CDR3: TGTGCCAGCAGTGATTCAGAGAGCTCCTATAATTCACCCCTCCACTTT. It yields the protein CASSDSESSYNSPLHF.

The V call is TRBV7-9, the J call TRBJ2-7; D unclear. Germline V gives CDR1 SEHNR, CDR2 FQNEAQ (reference sequence). Trimming removed 1 base at V and 1 base at J, with 11 bases between. The CDR3 consists of 15 residues. The CDR3 DNA is TGTGCCAGCAGCTTAGGGCCTGGGGAATCCTACGAGCAGTACTTC. Protein sequence: CASSLGPGESYEQYF.

The sample holds a few counts of this clone. V usage is TRBV19 and J usage is TRBJ2-1; either TRBD1 or TRBD2 may fit D (5 bases each). The germline V gene has CDR1 LNHDA and CDR2 SQIVND (reference sequence). The CDR3 is 12 residues long. V dropped 5 bases and J dropped 5 bases, with 7 bases sitting between them. Here the CDR3 DNA reads TGTGCCAGTAGTTTGGGACACAATGAGCAGTTCTTC. Translation gives CASSLGHNEQFF.

This clone appeared a few times. V usage is TRBV5-4 and J usage is TRBJ2-7; TRBD1 might be the D (6 bases). From germline, CDR1 is SGHNT and CDR2 YYREEE (reference sequence). The length of the CDR3 is 14 residues. V was shortened by 0 bases and J by 2 bases, with 9 bases between the two germline ends. The DNA for the CDR3 is TGTGCCAGCAGCTTGGTGCAGGGGACCTACGAGCAGTACTTC. Translation gives CASSLVQGTYEQYF.